These T cell receptor beta chains were read from a single sample in a study of blood T cell repertoires in COVID-19. Generated by immunoSEQ multiplex PCR, the TCRdb table keeps only in-frame clones and is missing some. The sample has some 390,000 clones, approximately 90% seen once. Sequences were obtained from PBMCs or T cells enriched from blood (not recorded which). The source is a man aged 25 to 40 who had recovered from COVID-19. Each CDR3 is given with its conserved first and last residue. The D gene is left open where the match is weak. Size is omitted from some rows. Given values are once, few, many or a class for expanded clones.

TGCGCCAGCAGCACATGGGGGCGCGGATCGAACACCGGGGAGCTGTTTTTT CASSTWGRGSNTGELFF once TRBJ2-2 TRBV5-1 -
TGTGCCAGCAGTTTCGCGGATTTAAACATTCAGTACTTC CASSFADLNIQYF - TRBJ2-4 TRBV27 -
TGTGCCAGCAGCTTCCCCGACAGGGTTTATTTGTCCTACAATGAGCAGTTCTTC CASSFPDRVYLSYNEQFF - TRBJ2-1 TRBV5-6 TRBD1
TGTGCCGGGAAGGAGGGCTCCTATAATTCACCCCTCCACTTT CAGKEGSYNSPLHF - TRBJ1-6 TRBV2 -
TGTGCCAGCAGCCTGCGGGAGACCCAGTACTTC CASSLRETQYF few TRBJ2-5 TRBV14 -
TGTGCCAGCTCACCACAGCGGGAGAACACCGGGGAGCTGTTTTTT CASSPQRENTGELFF - TRBJ2-2 TRBV18 TRBD2
TGTGCCAGCAGCTTAGCGCGGGGGGACGCTAGCCATGAGCAGTTCTTC CASSLARGDASHEQFF - TRBJ2-1 TRBV7-2 TRBD2
TGTGCCAGCAGTAGGACGGGATCAACGCAGTATTTT CASSRTGSTQYF - TRBJ2-3 TRBV6-2/TRBV6-3 -
TGTGCCAGCAGCCATCAGGGGGGCGTCGCAGATACGCAGTATTTT CASSHQGGVADTQYF - TRBJ2-3 TRBV5-6 -
TGTGCCAGCACCCAAGGGGGAGAGCAGTACTTC CASTQGGEQYF - TRBJ2-7 TRBV12-3/TRBV12-4 -
TGTGCCAGCGCAAGAACCGGGACAGCTTATGGCTACACCTTC CASARTGTAYGYTF - TRBJ1-2 TRBV18 TRBD1
TGTGCCTGGAGTAATAGTAACAGCCATTTCTCTGGAAACACCATATATTTT CAWSNSNSHFSGNTIYF - TRBJ1-3 TRBV30 -
TGCGCCAGCAGCCCCAGGGAAGGAGAGACCCAGTACTTC CASSPREGETQYF once TRBJ2-5 TRBV4-1 -